This entry concerns a single T cell receptor beta chain. As yet, its antigen is unknown. The data were taken from a study of T cells after yellow fever vaccination. Study in general: Fractions of low cell number were prepared using SMART-Seq v4 Ultra Low Input. Study-wide results and caveats: Though weaker, the secondary response peaked faster, on day 5 versus 15. The appearance of a small share of clonotypes in both CD4 and CD8 compartments was observed.

Germline loops: CDR1 SGHDT, CDR2 YYEEEE. The junction had 2 bases not matched to a gene; V was cut back by 4 bases and J by 4 bases. CDR3 length: 13 amino acids. Making TCR cDNA involved 5'RACE template switching, which added UMIs and a universal primer site. Each CDR3 protein is one row after TCRdb ran MiXCR on the 5' RACE reads. The table records fewer than 400,000 distinct CDR3 sequences, about 10% of them present only once. This sequence joins TRBV5-6 and TRBJ2-5, with 9 bases aligning to TRBD2. The sample in question was CD4+ T cells sorted from PBMCs, obtained 45 days after the yellow fever booster vaccination. This clonotype was sampled from a man aged 18 to 30 who received the YFV17D yellow fever vaccine. CDR3 bases: TGTGCCAGCAGCGCAGCGGGGGGAGAGACCCAGTACTTC. It is translated as CASSAAGGETQYF.